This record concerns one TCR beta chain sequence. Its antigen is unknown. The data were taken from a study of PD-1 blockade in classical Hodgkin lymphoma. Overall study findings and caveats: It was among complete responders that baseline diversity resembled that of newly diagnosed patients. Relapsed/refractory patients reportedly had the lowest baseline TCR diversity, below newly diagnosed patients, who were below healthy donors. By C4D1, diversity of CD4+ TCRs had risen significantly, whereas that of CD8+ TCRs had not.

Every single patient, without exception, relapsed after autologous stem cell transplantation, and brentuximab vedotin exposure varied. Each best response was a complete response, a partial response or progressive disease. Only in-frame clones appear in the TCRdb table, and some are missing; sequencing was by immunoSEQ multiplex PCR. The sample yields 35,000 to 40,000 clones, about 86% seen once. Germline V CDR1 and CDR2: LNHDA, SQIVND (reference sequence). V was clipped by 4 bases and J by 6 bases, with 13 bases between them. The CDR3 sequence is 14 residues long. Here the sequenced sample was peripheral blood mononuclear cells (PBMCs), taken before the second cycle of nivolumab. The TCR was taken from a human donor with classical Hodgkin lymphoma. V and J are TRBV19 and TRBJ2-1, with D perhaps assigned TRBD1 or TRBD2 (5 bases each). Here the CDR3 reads CASSTSGTTNEQFF. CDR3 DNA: TGTGCCAGTAGTACCTCCGGGACCACCAATGAGCAGTTCTTC.